Following are 32 T cell receptor beta chains from one sample sequenced in a study of cytomegalovirus exposure and HLA in healthy donors. This PCR relied on a set of 60 Vbeta primers and 13 Jbeta primers. Sequencing used immunoSEQ multiplex PCR; TCRdb keeps in-frame clones, though not all of them. This table has about 160,000 clones, approximately 70% appearing once. Sequencing input: PBMCs. The receptors derive from a man aged 35 to 55 in good health and CMV-seropositive.

The sample holds a few counts of this clone. Written as DNA, the CDR3 is TGTGCCAGCAGCCAAGAAGGGACAGGAATAACCTACGAGCAGTACTTC. Translated, it gives CASSQEGTGITYEQYF. The rearrangement uses TRBV4-2 and TRBJ2-7; 8 bases match TRBD1. The CDR3 has 16 amino acids. CDR1 and CDR2 from the germline V gene are LGHNA and YNFKEQ. V shed 0 bases, J shed 2 bases, and the junction held 6 bases outside the gene matches.

The CDR3 DNA reads TGTGCCAGCAGCGCTCGCCGGCGGCCGGGGGACGTCTACAATGAGCAGTTCTTC. This encodes CASSARRRPGDVYNEQFF. This chain connects TRBV9 to TRBJ2-1; maybe TRBD2 (6 bases). Germline V lookup: CDR1 SGDLS, CDR2 YYNGEE. Trimming shortened V by 3 bases and J by 3 bases, and 22 bases separated the two germline ends. The CDR3 length is 18 residues.

This clone came up a few times. V and J are TRBV29-1 and TRBJ1-1; D possibly corresponds to TRBD1 (6 bases). Trimming cost V 5 bases and J 6 bases, with 16 bases left between them. This CDR3 has 13 residues. Germline values: CDR1 SQVTM, CDR2 ANQGSEA. The CDR3 is CSVKQGGRAEAFF. CDR3 DNA sequence: TGCAGCGTTAAACAGGGTGGTAGGGCTGAAGCTTTCTTT.

V usage is TRBV4-1 and J usage is TRBJ1-2; 10 positions agree with TRBD1. The germline gives CDR1 MGHRA, CDR2 YSYEKL. The CDR3 has 14 amino acids. The trim removed 4 bases at V and 5 bases at J, leaving 4 bases unmatched. As DNA, the CDR3 is TGCGCCAGCAGCCTGAGGACAGGGGGGTATGGCTACACCTTC. Protein: CASSLRTGGYGYTF.

This clone was counted a few times. V is TRBV6-1 and J is TRBJ1-3; possibly TRBD1 for D (5 bases). Per the germline V gene, CDR1 is MNHNS and CDR2 is SASEGT. V was clipped by 1 base and J by 2 bases, with 6 bases between them. CDR3 length equals 14 residues. CDR3 bases: TGTGCCAGCAGTGAAGTAGGGGCTGGAAACACCATATATTTT. It yields the protein CASSEVGAGNTIYF.

On this clone itself: Other DNA sequences from this sample encode an identical CDR3 as well. This chain connects TRBV10-2 to TRBJ2-5; D is undetermined. Trimming shortened V by 8 bases and J by 1 base, and 11 bases separated the two germline ends. Germline V gene sequence: CDR1 WSHSY, CDR2 SAAADI. This CDR3 has 13 amino acids. The chain's CDR3 is CASRSATQETQYF. CDR3 sequence (DNA): TGCGCCAGCCGTTCAGCGACCCAAGAGACCCAGTACTTC.

This rearrangement joins TRBV19 to TRBJ1-1; 7 bases are a match to TRBD1. CDR3 length equals 18 residues. The germline V gene encodes CDR1 LNHDA and CDR2 SQIVND (reference sequence). Germline trimming cut 4 bases from V and 1 base from J; bases unmatched to any gene: 15. DNA for the CDR3: TGTGCCAGTAGTACACGGACAGGCCTCTTAGGCCCGAACACTGAAGCTTTCTTT. It codes for CASSTRTGLLGPNTEAFF.

Only a few counts were recorded for this clone. CDR3 coding DNA: TGTGCCAGCAGCTTGTCGGGGGGCGCGGGCGATGGCTACACCTTC. Amino acids: CASSLSGGAGDGYTF. The J gene is TRBJ1-2, the V gene TRBV7-9, with a tentative D call TRBD1 (6 bases). Germline V gives CDR1 SEHNR, CDR2 FQNEAQ (reference sequence). This CDR3 spans 15 amino acids. Trimming shortened V by 3 bases and J by 6 bases, and 17 bases separated the two germline ends.

This chain connects TRBV6-4 to TRBJ2-2; D gene unclear. Trimming removed 3 bases at V and 3 bases at J, with 5 bases between. This CDR3 region has 13 residues. The V gene's germline CDR1 is MRHNA and CDR2 SNTAGT. The CDR3 is CASSDSDTGELFF. In DNA form, the CDR3 reads TGTGCCAGCAGTGATTCGGACACCGGGGAGCTGTTTTTT.

The chain has TRBV19 and TRBJ2-5, with D maybe TRBD2 (6 bases). Matching the DNA end better, TRBJ2-7 makes the J call doubtful. The germline CDR1 and CDR2 sequences are LNHDA and SQIVND (reference sequence). The CDR3 has 17 residues. The chain's CDR3 is CASTSARWGDGTYEQYF. DNA for the CDR3: TGTGCCAGTACCTCCGCCCGATGGGGGGACGGGACCTACGAGCAGTACTTC.

This clone was counted between two and nine times. The rearrangement joins TRBV6-5 to TRBJ1-5; perhaps TRBD1 as D (5 bases). This CDR3 has 14 amino acids. Deletions cut 4 bases from V and 0 bases from J, with 7 bases between. Germline CDR1 is MNHEY and CDR2 is SVGAGI. CDR3 bases: TGTGCCAGCAGTTCCCAGGGTAGCAATCAGCCCCAGCATTTT. As protein: CASSSQGSNQPQHF.

The chain employs TRBV6-1 and TRBJ1-1; D perhaps matches TRBD1 (5 bases). Germline CDR1 and CDR2: MNHNS and SASEGT. V was trimmed by 3 bases and J by 1 base, leaving 15 bases between them. CDR3 length: 16 residues. This CDR3 reads CASSDQFRGPNTEAFF. The DNA of the CDR3 is TGTGCCAGCAGTGATCAGTTTAGGGGCCCGAACACTGAAGCTTTCTTT.

V is TRBV30 and J is TRBJ1-6; D may be TRBD1 (6 bases). CDR1 is GTSNPN and CDR2 is SVGIG in the germline V gene (reference sequence). This CDR3 region has 14 residues. Between the trimmed V and J ends, which lost 0 bases and 10 bases, there was a span of 13 bases. The CDR3 sequence is CAWSVGGGGSPLHF. For the CDR3, the DNA is TGTGCCTGGAGTGTCGGCGGGGGCGGATCACCCCTCCACTTT. Supplemented by reference TRBV30 and TRBJ1-6, the full variable domain reads SQTIHQWPATLVQPVGSPLSLECTVEGTSNPNLYWYRQAAGRGLQLLFYSVGIGQISSEVPQNLSASRPQDRQFILSSKKLLLSDSGFYLCAWSVGGGGSPLHFGNGTRLTVT.

V is TRBV4-2 and J is TRBJ2-7; 11 nucleotides agree with TRBD2. Germline V CDR1 and CDR2: LGHNA, YNFKEQ. With V trimmed by 0 bases and J by 9 bases, 13 bases remained unmatched. The CDR3 runs 17 residues. As DNA, the CDR3 is TGTGCCAGCAGCCAAGAGGGACTAGCGGACCAAACCCGAGGGCAGTACTTC. Translating gives CASSQEGLADQTRGQYF.

This clone was picked up a small number of times. The rearrangement links TRBV6-6 to TRBJ2-7; TRBD2 might be the D (5 bases). Germline V gene data show CDR1 as MNHNY and CDR2 as SVGAGI (reference sequence). The V gene lost 7 bases and the J gene lost 5 bases, with 18 bases spanning the gap. CDR3 length: 14 amino acids. The CDR3 DNA is TGTGCCAGCAAGCGGAGCGCAGGAATCCACGAGCAGTACTTC. Amino acids: CASKRSAGIHEQYF.

The chain uses TRBV7-9 and TRBJ2-5; TRBD2 agrees at 8 bases. V was pared by 5 bases and J by 2 bases, with 16 bases of the junction left unmatched. Germline CDR1 is SEHNR and CDR2 is FQNEAQ (reference sequence). There are 18 residues in the CDR3. CDR3 sequence: CASSPATIGAGDQETQYF. The CDR3 bases are TGTGCCAGCAGCCCTGCCACGATTGGAGCGGGGGATCAAGAGACCCAGTACTTC.

The chain joins TRBV6-1 to TRBJ1-1, with no clear D. Germline lookup yields CDR1 MNHNS and CDR2 SASEGT. This CDR3 contains 11 residues. V dropped 6 bases and J dropped 1 base, with 3 bases sitting between them. The CDR3 is CASRRNTEAFF. CDR3 sequence (DNA): TGTGCCAGCAGGAGGAACACTGAAGCTTTCTTT.

This clone was counted once. The gene calls are TRBV9 and TRBJ1-4; the match to TRBD1 covers 8 bases. The CDR3 is made up of 16 amino acids. Germline assignment: CDR1 SGDLS and CDR2 YYNGEE. Germline trimming cut 4 bases from V and 11 bases from J; bases unmatched to any gene: 16. CDR3 sequence reads: CASSPLGGDRYEKLFF. Here the CDR3 DNA reads TGTGCCAGCAGCCCCCTCGGAGGGGACAGGTACGAGAAACTGTTTTTT.

This clone appeared once. V and J are TRBV7-6 and TRBJ1-1, with 9 bases lining up with TRBD1. V was clipped by 5 bases and J by 3 bases; unmatched bases: 1. In germline, CDR1 is SGHVS, CDR2 FNYEAQ. The CDR3 loop spans 13 amino acids. DNA of the CDR3: TGTGCCAGCAGCAGGGACAGGGACACTGAAGCTTTCTTT. Translating it yields CASSRDRDTEAFF.

The rearrangement uses TRBV11-2 and TRBJ2-2, with D hard to call. V dropped 7 bases and J dropped 5 bases, with 11 bases sitting between them. Germline values: CDR1 SGHAT, CDR2 FQNNGV. CDR3 length: 13 amino acids. CDR3 protein: CASTNLETGELFF. DNA of the CDR3: TGTGCCAGCACCAACCTCGAGACCGGGGAGCTGTTTTTT. The whole variable domain, filled in from reference TRBV11-2 and TRBJ2-2, reads EAGVAQSPRYKIIEKRQSVAFWCNPISGHATLYWYQQILGQGPKLLIQFQNNGVVDDSQLPKDRFSAERLKGVDSTLKIQPAKLEDSAVYLCASTNLETGELFFGEGSRLTVL.

This clone is a singleton in its sample. The chain carries TRBV7-8 and TRBJ2-5, with 10 bases that match TRBD1. Germline-derived CDR1 and CDR2 are SGHVS and FQNEAQ. The V gene end was trimmed by 0 bases and the J gene end by 4 bases; junction bases not matched to a gene: 8. The CDR3 has 17 amino acids. CDR3 sequence: CASSLAGGQGNVETQYF. Here the CDR3 DNA reads TGTGCCAGCAGCTTAGCGGGGGGACAGGGGAACGTAGAGACCCAGTACTTC.

In this sample, this clone turned up once. The J gene is TRBJ2-5, the V gene TRBV7-2, with TRBD1 matching over 8 bases. V gave up 5 bases and J gave up 5 bases; unmatched junction bases: 7. Germline V gene lookup returns CDR1 SGHTA and CDR2 FQGNSA. The CDR3 is 14 residues long. The CDR3 DNA is TGTGCCAGCAGCCAATGGACAGGGTCGGAGACCCAGTACTTC. It codes for CASSQWTGSETQYF.

The J gene is TRBJ1-2, the V gene TRBV27, with TRBD1 identical over 9 bases. J lost 5 bases, V lost 7 bases, and 5 bases had no gene match. Germline V gives CDR1 MNHEY, CDR2 SMNVEV (reference sequence). This CDR3 has 13 amino acids. The DNA for the CDR3 is TGTGCCAGCACTCCCGGGACAGGGTATGGCTACACCTTC. It specifies CASTPGTGYGYTF.

This chain links TRBV5-1 with TRBJ2-7; 7 bases are shared with TRBD2. This CDR3 contains 14 residues. Looked up from germline, CDR1 is SGHRS and CDR2 is YFSETQ. The trim removed 2 bases at V and 6 bases at J, leaving 8 bases unmatched. CDR3 residues: CASSFSGVGGEQYF. As DNA, the CDR3 is TGCGCCAGCAGCTTCAGCGGGGTGGGAGGCGAGCAGTACTTC.

The chain is built from TRBV11-2 and TRBJ1-6; TRBD1 aligns across 8 bases. Trimming cost V 0 bases and J 11 bases; bases outside gene matches: 6. The germline CDR1 and CDR2 sequences are SGHAT and FQNNGV. This CDR3 spans 15 amino acids. The CDR3: CASSLERQGRTPLHF. The CDR3 region has the DNA TGTGCCAGCAGCTTAGAACGACAGGGGAGAACACCCCTCCACTTT.

CDR3 DNA: TGTGCCAGCAGTCCCCAGGGGCGGGGGGACTATGGCTACACCTTC. Protein product: CASSPQGRGDYGYTF. This chain uses TRBV6-5 with TRBJ1-2; weak D call: TRBD1 (6 bases). Per germline, CDR1 MNHEY and CDR2 SVGAGI. Deletions cut 5 bases from V and 3 bases from J, with 16 bases between. CDR3 length: 15 residues.

The chain uses TRBV11-1 and TRBJ1-2; D gene ambiguous. The CDR3 loop spans 13 amino acids. CDR1 is SGHAT and CDR2 is FQDESV in the germline V gene (reference sequence). V was shortened by 1 base and J by 8 bases, with 11 bases between the two germline ends. The CDR3 DNA follows: TGTGCCAGCAGCTTAGAGCTATCCCACGGCTACACCTTC. This encodes CASSLELSHGYTF.

The chain is built from TRBV7-8 and TRBJ1-5; D may be TRBD1 (5 bases). The V end was cut by 1 base, the J end by 6 bases, with 16 bases between. The CDR3 runs to 16 residues. CDR1 is SGHVS and CDR2 is FQNEAQ in the germline V gene. The DNA for the CDR3 is TGTGCCAGCAGCTTAGAGAGAGTGCCAGGGTCTCAGCCCCAGCATTTT. It specifies CASSLERVPGSQPQHF.

V is TRBV4-3 and J is TRBJ1-2; D not resolved. Per germline, CDR1 LGHNA and CDR2 YSLEER. This CDR3 spans 13 amino acids. V gave up 0 bases and J gave up 7 bases, with 9 bases separating them. The CDR3: CASSQERGGGYTF. In DNA, the CDR3 is TGCGCCAGCAGCCAAGAACGGGGAGGTGGCTACACCTTC.

J is TRBJ1-5 and V is TRBV15; no clear D gene. V lost 0 bases and J 7 bases, leaving 16 bases between the germline ends. CDR1 and CDR2 (germline): LNHNV, YYDKDF (reference sequence). This CDR3 has 16 residues. In DNA, the CDR3 is TGTGCCACCAGCAGAGAAGGAAGGGAGGGAGGGCAGCCCCAGCATTTT. Its translation is CATSREGREGGQPQHF.

The CDR3 sequence: CASIMGGIYEQYF. The CDR3 DNA is TGTGCCAGCATCATGGGGGGGATCTACGAGCAGTACTTC. The chain couples TRBV5-7 to TRBJ2-7, with 7 nucleotides matching TRBD2. TRBV5-7 falls under the ORF class, with uncertain function. V shed 6 bases and J 3 bases; nucleotides not matched to a gene: 6. The CDR3 runs to 13 residues.

This clone has only a few counts. This rearrangement joins TRBV4-2 to TRBJ1-1; no definite D call. The CDR3 is 15 amino acids. V was pared by 1 base and J by 0 bases, with 9 bases between. Germline values: CDR1 LGHNA, CDR2 YNFKEQ. CDR3 coding DNA: TGTGCCAGCAGCCAAGGTGGCAGGATGAACACTGAAGCTTTCTTT. Encoded protein: CASSQGGRMNTEAFF.